The 16 T cell receptor beta chains listed next were all sequenced from one sample in a study of blood T cell repertoires in COVID-19. Using immunoSEQ multiplex PCR, the repertoire was profiled, and TCRdb retains in-frame clones only, with some absent. The sample gives 50,000 to 65,000 clones, 55% to 80% of which show up once; 4.8% is in the top ten. Sequences were obtained from peripheral blood. Receptors originate from a woman between 65 and 79 years old with COVID-19, enrolled during active disease.

V is TRBV5-6 and J is TRBJ1-1; D unclear. Germline V gene lookup returns CDR1 SGHDT and CDR2 YYEEEE. With 0 bases removed from V and 5 bases from J, the gap between germline ends came to 8 bases. The CDR3 spans 13 residues. CDR3 protein: CASSLGRRTEAFF. For the CDR3, the DNA is TGTGCCAGCAGCTTGGGACGGCGGACTGAAGCTTTCTTT. Using reference TRBV5-6 and TRBJ1-1 for the parts outside the CDR3, the full variable domain is DAGVTQSPTHLIKTRGQQVTLRCSPKSGHDTVSWYQQALGQGPQFIFQYYEEEERQRGNFPDRFSGHQFPNYSSELNVNALLLGDSALYLCASSLGRRTEAFFGQGTRLTVV.

The table lists this clone with a few counts. The chain joins TRBV28 to TRBJ2-1; a possible D gene is TRBD2 (6 bases). This CDR3 region has 15 residues. Between the trimmed V and J ends, which lost 3 bases and 10 bases, there was a span of 19 bases. CDR1 and CDR2 from the germline V gene are MDHEN and SYDVKM. The CDR3 DNA is TGTGCCAGCAGTTTTAGGTCGGGAGACCGAGAAGAGCAGTTCTTC. Its translation is CASSFRSGDREEQFF. Looking up the rest from reference TRBV28 and TRBJ2-1 gives the full variable domain: DVKVTQSSRYLVKRTGEKVFLECVQDMDHENMFWYRQDPGLGLRLIYFSYDVKMKEKGDIPEGYSVSREKKERFSLILESASTNQTSMYLCASSFRSGDREEQFFGPGTRLTVL.

The chain recombines TRBV27 with TRBJ1-4, with TRBD1 identical over 7 bases. The CDR3 loop spans 16 amino acids. Germline CDR1 and CDR2: MNHEY and SMNVEV (reference sequence). Trimming removed 5 bases from V and 8 bases from J; junction bases left unmatched: 14. CDR3 sequence reads: CASSPEKTGRREKLFF. The CDR3 nucleotides read TGTGCCAGCAGTCCAGAAAAGACAGGGAGGAGGGAAAAACTGTTTTTT.

This clone was observed a few times. This chain joins TRBV11-1 and TRBJ2-7, with 9 bases lining up with TRBD1. V gave up 8 bases and J gave up 5 bases; unmatched junction bases: 4. The germline gives CDR1 SGHAT, CDR2 FQDESV (reference sequence). The CDR3 runs to 12 residues. CDR3 bases: TGTGCCAGCTCGACAGGGGGGCACGAGCAGTACTTC. This translates into CASSTGGHEQYF. Full variable domain (remainder filled in from reference TRBV11-1 and TRBJ2-7): EAEVAQSPRYKITEKSQAVAFWCDPISGHATLYWYRQILGQGPELLVQFQDESVVDDSQLPKDRFSAERLKGVDSTLKIQPAELGDSAMYLCASSTGGHEQYFGPGTRLTVT.

V usage is TRBV9 and J usage is TRBJ1-3; D remains ambiguous. Germline-derived CDR1 and CDR2 are SGDLS and YYNGEE. Trimming left V 2 bases short and J 3 bases short, with 12 bases between. This CDR3 has 15 residues. CDR3 coding DNA: TGTGCCAGCAGCGTCGGAGGGTTACGTGGAAACACCATATATTTT. Translating gives CASSVGGLRGNTIYF.

The chain links TRBV4-3 to TRBJ1-2; D is perhaps TRBD1 (5 bases). Germline V gene sequence: CDR1 LGHNA, CDR2 YSLEER. The CDR3 has 17 amino acids. Trimming removed 0 bases at V and 4 bases at J, with 18 bases between. CDR3 DNA: TGCGCCAGCAGCCAAGACCCTTATGGGGGGAAGAGCTATGGCTACACCTTC. Amino acids: CASSQDPYGGKSYGYTF.

This chain connects TRBV7-2 to TRBJ1-1; D is possibly TRBD1 (5 bases). V was shortened by 5 bases and J by 4 bases, with 14 bases between the two germline ends. The germline V gene encodes CDR1 SGHTA and CDR2 FQGNSA. CDR3 size: 14 residues. In nucleotides, the CDR3 is TGTGCCAGCAGCACGGGGGAAGGGACCACTGAAGCTTTCTTT. Translation: CASSTGEGTTEAFF.

The CDR3 sequence is CASSLSGVGGRASEQFF. As DNA, the CDR3 is TGTGCCAGCAGCTTAAGCGGAGTGGGCGGGAGGGCAAGTGAGCAGTTCTTC. The chain has TRBV7-9 and TRBJ2-1; 9 bases match TRBD2. The CDR3 has 17 residues. Trimming cost V 2 bases and J 9 bases; bases outside gene matches: 14. Germline V gene data show CDR1 as SEHNR and CDR2 as FQNEAQ (reference sequence).

This chain joins TRBV7-5 and TRBJ1-5; the DNA was not compared with TRBD1, the D call given in the table. TRBV7-5 has pseudogene status. The CDR3 is 14 amino acids. As DNA, the CDR3 is TGTGCCAGAAGCTTATACAGTAGGCATCAGCCCCAGCATTTT. Its translation is CARSLYSRHQPQHF.

There are a few counts of this clone. The gene calls are TRBV5-1 and TRBJ2-5; 7 positions match TRBD2. The CDR3 consists of 15 residues. Unmatched junction bases numbered 6, after V lost 4 bases and J lost 0 bases. CDR1 and CDR2 from the germline V gene are SGHRS and YFSETQ. The CDR3 region is CASSRGGTDQETQYF. CDR3 DNA: TGCGCCAGCAGCCGGGGAGGGACGGACCAAGAGACCCAGTACTTC. Looking up the rest from reference TRBV5-1 and TRBJ2-5 gives the full variable domain: KAGVTQTPRYLIKTRGQQVTLSCSPISGHRSVSWYQQTPGQGLQFLFEYFSETQRNKGNFPGRFSGRQFSNSRSEMNVSTLELGDSALYLCASSRGGTDQETQYFGPGTRLLVL.

The chain recombines TRBV7-3 with TRBJ2-5, with TRBD2 matching 11 bases. The CDR3 is made up of 16 amino acids. Germline trimming cut 5 bases from V and 4 bases from J; bases unmatched to any gene: 9. Per germline, CDR1 SGHTA and CDR2 FQGTGA. The CDR3 is CASSPGLAGRRETQYF. The CDR3 region has the DNA TGTGCCAGCAGCCCCGGACTAGCGGGCCGTCGAGAGACCCAGTACTTC.

The rearrangement joins TRBV11-1 to TRBJ2-2; 13 bases are a match to TRBD2. Germline V gene sequence: CDR1 SGHAT, CDR2 FQDESV (reference sequence). CDR3 length: 15 residues. J was trimmed by 8 bases and V by 3 bases; bases with no gene match: 3. CDR3 amino acids: CASSFRTSGRGELFF. The DNA for the CDR3 is TGTGCCAGCAGCTTTCGGACTAGCGGGAGAGGGGAGCTGTTTTTT. Filled out from reference TRBV11-1 and TRBJ2-2, the complete variable domain reads EAEVAQSPRYKITEKSQAVAFWCDPISGHATLYWYRQILGQGPELLVQFQDESVVDDSQLPKDRFSAERLKGVDSTLKIQPAELGDSAMYLCASSFRTSGRGELFFGEGSRLTVL.

This rearrangement joins TRBV6-5 to TRBJ1-3, with D uncertain. Germline values: CDR1 MNHEY, CDR2 SVGAGI. Trimming removed 5 bases at V and 0 bases at J, with 5 bases between. The CDR3 consists of 13 residues. This CDR3 is CASSPISGNTIYF. CDR3 nucleotide sequence: TGTGCCAGCAGTCCCATCTCTGGAAACACCATATATTTT.

The genes are TRBV3-1 (or the pseudogene TRBV3-2) and TRBJ2-7; 12 nucleotides agree with TRBD2. The germline gives CDR1 LGHDT, CDR2 YNNKEL (reference sequence). This CDR3 contains 13 residues. The chain's CDR3 is CASSLGLAGPQAV. The CDR3 DNA is TGTGCCAGCAGCCTGGGACTAGCGGGTCCCCAGGCCGTC.

The chain has TRBV18 and TRBJ2-1; TRBD2 agrees at 8 bases. After removal of 4 bases from V and 7 bases from J, the junction contained 6 bases not matched to a gene. The CDR3 runs to 14 residues. Per the germline V gene, CDR1 is KGHSH and CDR2 is LQKENI. CDR3: CASSLAGTLNEQFF. For the CDR3, the DNA is TGTGCCAGCTCACTAGCGGGGACTTTAAATGAGCAGTTCTTC.

This chain joins TRBV6-6 and TRBJ1-2; TRBD1 aligns across 7 bases. V shed 2 bases and J 8 bases; nucleotides not matched to a gene: 11. Germline V gives CDR1 MNHNY, CDR2 SVGAGI (reference sequence). The CDR3 consists of 15 residues. CDR3 nucleotides: TGTGCCAGCAGTTACCCCCCGGGGCAGGGGGAGGGCTACACCTTC. Encoded protein: CASSYPPGQGEGYTF.